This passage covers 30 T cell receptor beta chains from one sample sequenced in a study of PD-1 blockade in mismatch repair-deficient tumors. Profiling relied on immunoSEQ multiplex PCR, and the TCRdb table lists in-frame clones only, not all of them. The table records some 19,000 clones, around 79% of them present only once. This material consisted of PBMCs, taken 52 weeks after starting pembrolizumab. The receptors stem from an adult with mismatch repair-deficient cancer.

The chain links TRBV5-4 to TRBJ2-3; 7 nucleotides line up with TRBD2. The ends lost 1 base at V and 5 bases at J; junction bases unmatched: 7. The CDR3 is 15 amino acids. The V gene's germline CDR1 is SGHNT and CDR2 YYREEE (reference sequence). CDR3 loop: CASSLPFSGKDTQYF. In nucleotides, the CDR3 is TGTGCCAGCAGCTTGCCTTTCAGCGGGAAAGATACGCAGTATTTT.

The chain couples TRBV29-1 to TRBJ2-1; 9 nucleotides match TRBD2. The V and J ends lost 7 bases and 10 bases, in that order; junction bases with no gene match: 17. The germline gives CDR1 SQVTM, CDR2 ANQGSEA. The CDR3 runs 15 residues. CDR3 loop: CSAGGRLAEAGEQFF. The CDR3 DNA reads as TGCAGCGCGGGGGGGAGACTAGCGGAAGCAGGGGAGCAGTTCTTC.

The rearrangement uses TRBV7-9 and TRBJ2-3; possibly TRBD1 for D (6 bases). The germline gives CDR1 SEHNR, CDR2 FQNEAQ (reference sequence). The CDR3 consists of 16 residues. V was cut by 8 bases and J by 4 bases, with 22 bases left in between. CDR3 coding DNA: TGTGCCAGCGGGCAGGGGAATGGTTTTGGCGCAGATACGCAGTATTTT. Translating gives CASGQGNGFGADTQYF.

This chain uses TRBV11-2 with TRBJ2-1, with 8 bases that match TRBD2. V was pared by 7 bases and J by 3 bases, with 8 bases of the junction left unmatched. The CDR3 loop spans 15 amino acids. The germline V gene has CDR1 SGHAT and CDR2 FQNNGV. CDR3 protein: CASIAGTSVYNEQFF. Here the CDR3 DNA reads TGTGCCAGCATTGCCGGGACTAGTGTCTACAATGAGCAGTTCTTC.

The DNA for the CDR3 is TGTGCCAGCAGTGAGCCCAGACTAGCCTCCTACAATGAGCAGTTCTTC. It is translated as CASSEPRLASYNEQFF. The rearrangement joins TRBV6-1 to TRBJ2-1; 7 bases line up with TRBD2. After removal of 3 bases from V and 0 bases from J, the junction contained 5 bases not matched to a gene. The germline V gene has CDR1 MNHNS and CDR2 SASEGT. There are 16 residues in the CDR3.

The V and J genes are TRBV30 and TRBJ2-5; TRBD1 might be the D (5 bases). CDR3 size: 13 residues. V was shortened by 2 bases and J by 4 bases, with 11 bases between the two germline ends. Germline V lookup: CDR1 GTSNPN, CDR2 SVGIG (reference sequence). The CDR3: CAWSNRPGETQYF. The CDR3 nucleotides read TGTGCCTGGAGTAACAGGCCAGGAGAGACCCAGTACTTC.

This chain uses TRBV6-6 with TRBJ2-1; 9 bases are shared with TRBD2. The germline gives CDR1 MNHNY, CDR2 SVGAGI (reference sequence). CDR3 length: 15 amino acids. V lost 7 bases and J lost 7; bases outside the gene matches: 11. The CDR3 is CASKESSGRGNEQFF. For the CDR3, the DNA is TGTGCCAGCAAGGAGAGTAGCGGGAGAGGGAATGAGCAGTTCTTC.

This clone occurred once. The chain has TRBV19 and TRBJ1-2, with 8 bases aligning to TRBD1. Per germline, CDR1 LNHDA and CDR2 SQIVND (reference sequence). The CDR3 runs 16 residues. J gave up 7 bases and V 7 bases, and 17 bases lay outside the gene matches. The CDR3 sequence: CASTQNPGQGSRGYTF. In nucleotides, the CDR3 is TGTGCCAGTACCCAAAACCCTGGACAGGGATCGCGTGGCTACACCTTC.

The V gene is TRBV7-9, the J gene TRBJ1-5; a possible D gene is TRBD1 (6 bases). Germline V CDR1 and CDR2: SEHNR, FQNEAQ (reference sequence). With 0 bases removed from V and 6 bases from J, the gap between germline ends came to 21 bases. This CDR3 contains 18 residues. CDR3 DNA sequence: TGTGCCAGCAGCTTAGCGTATAATGTTGGGGGCAGGGGTCAGCCCCAGCATTTT. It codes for CASSLAYNVGGRGQPQHF.

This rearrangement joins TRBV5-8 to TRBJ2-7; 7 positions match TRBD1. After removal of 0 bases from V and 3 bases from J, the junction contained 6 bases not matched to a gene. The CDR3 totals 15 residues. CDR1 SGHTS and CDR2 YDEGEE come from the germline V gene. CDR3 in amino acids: CASSLVTGSNYEQYF. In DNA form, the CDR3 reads TGTGCCAGCAGCTTGGTGACAGGGAGTAACTACGAGCAGTACTTC. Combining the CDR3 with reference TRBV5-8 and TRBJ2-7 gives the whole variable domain EAGVTQSPTHLIKTRGQQATLRCSPISGHTSVYWYQQALGLGLQFLLWYDEGEERNRGNFPPRFSGRQFPNYSSELNVNALELEDSALYLCASSLVTGSNYEQYFGPGTRLTVT.

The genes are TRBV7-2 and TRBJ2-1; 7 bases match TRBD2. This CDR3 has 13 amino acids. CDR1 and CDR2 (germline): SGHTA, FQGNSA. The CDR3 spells CVCGRGTYNEQFF. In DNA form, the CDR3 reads TGTGTGTGCGGGAGAGGGACCTACAATGAGCAGTTCTTC.

DNA of the CDR3: TGTGCCAGCAGTGAACAGGGGCAGCCCCAGCATTTT. This sequence encodes CASSEQGQPQHF. The chain has TRBV6-5 and TRBJ1-5; 7 nucleotides agree with TRBD1. The J segment lost 7 bases and the V segment lost 5 bases, leaving 2 bases of the junction unmatched. The CDR3 has 12 residues. Looked up from germline, CDR1 is MNHEY and CDR2 is SVGAGI.

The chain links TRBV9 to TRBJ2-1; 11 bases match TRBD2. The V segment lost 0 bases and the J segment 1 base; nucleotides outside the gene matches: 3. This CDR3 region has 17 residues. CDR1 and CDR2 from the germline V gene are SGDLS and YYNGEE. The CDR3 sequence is CASSVESSGRSYNEQFF. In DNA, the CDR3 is TGTGCCAGCAGCGTAGAGTCTAGCGGGAGGTCCTACAATGAGCAGTTCTTC.

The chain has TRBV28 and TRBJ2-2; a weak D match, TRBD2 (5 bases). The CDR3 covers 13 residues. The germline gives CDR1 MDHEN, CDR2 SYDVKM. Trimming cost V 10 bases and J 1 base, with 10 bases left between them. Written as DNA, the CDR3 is TGTGCCACCCCTAGCCGGAACACCGGGGAGCTGTTTTTT. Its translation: CATPSRNTGELFF. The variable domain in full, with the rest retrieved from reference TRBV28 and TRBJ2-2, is DVKVTQSSRYLVKRTGEKVFLECVQDMDHENMFWYRQDPGLGLRLIYFSYDVKMKEKGDIPEGYSVSREKKERFSLILESASTNQTSMYLCATPSRNTGELFFGEGSRLTVL.

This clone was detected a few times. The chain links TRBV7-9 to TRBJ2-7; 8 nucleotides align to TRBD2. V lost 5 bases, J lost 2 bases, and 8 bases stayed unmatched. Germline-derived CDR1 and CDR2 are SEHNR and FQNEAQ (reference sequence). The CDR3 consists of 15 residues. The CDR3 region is CASSPPTSGPYEQYF. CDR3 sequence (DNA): TGTGCCAGCAGCCCCCCAACTAGCGGTCCCTACGAGCAGTACTTC.

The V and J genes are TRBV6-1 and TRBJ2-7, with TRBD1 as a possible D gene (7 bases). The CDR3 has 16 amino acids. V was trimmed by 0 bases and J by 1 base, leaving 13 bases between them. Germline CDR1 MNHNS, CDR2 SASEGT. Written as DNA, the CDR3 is TGTGCCAGCAGTGAAGCTGGCGGGACAGAGTCCTACGAGCAGTACTTC. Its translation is CASSEAGGTESYEQYF.

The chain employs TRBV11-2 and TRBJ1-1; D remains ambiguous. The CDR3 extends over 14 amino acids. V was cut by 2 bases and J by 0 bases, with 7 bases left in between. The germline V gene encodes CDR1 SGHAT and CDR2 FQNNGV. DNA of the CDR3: TGTGCCAGCAGCTTATTTGCGGTGAACACTGAAGCTTTCTTT. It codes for CASSLFAVNTEAFF. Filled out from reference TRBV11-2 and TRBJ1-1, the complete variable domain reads EAGVAQSPRYKIIEKRQSVAFWCNPISGHATLYWYQQILGQGPKLLIQFQNNGVVDDSQLPKDRFSAERLKGVDSTLKIQPAKLEDSAVYLCASSLFAVNTEAFFGQGTRLTVV.

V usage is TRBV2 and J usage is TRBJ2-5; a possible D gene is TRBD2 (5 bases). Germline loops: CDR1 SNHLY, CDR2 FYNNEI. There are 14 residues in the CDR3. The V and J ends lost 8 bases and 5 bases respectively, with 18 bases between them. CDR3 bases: TGTGCCAGCCGATGGACGGGGATTGCGGAGACCCAGTACTTC. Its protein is CASRWTGIAETQYF.

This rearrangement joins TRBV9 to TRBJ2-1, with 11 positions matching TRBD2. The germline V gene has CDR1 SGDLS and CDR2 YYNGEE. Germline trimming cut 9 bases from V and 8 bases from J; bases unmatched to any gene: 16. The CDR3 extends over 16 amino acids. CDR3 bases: TGTGCCACCTCGATTAGCGGGAGGGCCCGTTACGATGAGCAGTTCTTC. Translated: CATSISGRARYDEQFF.

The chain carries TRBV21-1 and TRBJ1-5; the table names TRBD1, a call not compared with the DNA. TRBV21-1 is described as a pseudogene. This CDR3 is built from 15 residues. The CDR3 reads CASSGRTGADQPQHF. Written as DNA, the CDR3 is TGTGCCAGCAGCGGACGAACAGGGGCCGATCAGCCCCAGCATTTT.

In DNA form, the CDR3 reads TGCAGCGTTGACGGCAGGGTTAATGAGCAGTTCTTC. It is translated as CSVDGRVNEQFF. The chain links TRBV29-1 to TRBJ2-1; perhaps TRBD1 as D (5 bases). V was shortened by 3 bases and J by 7 bases, with 10 bases between the two germline ends. Per germline, CDR1 SQVTM and CDR2 ANQGSEA. This CDR3 spans 12 amino acids.

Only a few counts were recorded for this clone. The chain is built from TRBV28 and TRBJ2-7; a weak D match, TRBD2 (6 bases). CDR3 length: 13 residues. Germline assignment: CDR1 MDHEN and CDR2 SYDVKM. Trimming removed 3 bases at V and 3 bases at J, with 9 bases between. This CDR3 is CASSLAGYYEQYF. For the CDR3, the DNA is TGTGCCAGCAGTTTGGCGGGATACTACGAGCAGTACTTC.

This CDR3 is CASSLKGQVQAFF. Here the CDR3 DNA reads TGTGCCAGCAGCTTAAAGGGACAGGTCCAAGCTTTCTTT. This chain uses TRBV7-9 with TRBJ1-1; 8 bases agree with TRBD1. There are 13 residues in the CDR3. Trimming took 2 bases from V and 9 from J; bases not matched to a gene: 5. Germline V gene lookup returns CDR1 SEHNR and CDR2 FQNEAQ (reference sequence).

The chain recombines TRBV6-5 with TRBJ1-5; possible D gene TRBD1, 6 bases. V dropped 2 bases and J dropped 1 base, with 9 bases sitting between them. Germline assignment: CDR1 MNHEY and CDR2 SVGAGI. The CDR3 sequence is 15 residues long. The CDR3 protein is CASSYRGRSNQPQHF. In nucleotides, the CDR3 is TGTGCCAGCAGTTACAGGGGGAGAAGCAATCAGCCCCAGCATTTT.

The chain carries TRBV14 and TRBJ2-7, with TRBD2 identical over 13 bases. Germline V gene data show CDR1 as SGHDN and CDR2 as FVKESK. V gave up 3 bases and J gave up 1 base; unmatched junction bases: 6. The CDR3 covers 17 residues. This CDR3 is CASSHGLAGEISYEQYF. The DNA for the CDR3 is TGTGCCAGCAGCCATGGACTAGCGGGAGAAATTTCCTACGAGCAGTACTTC.

The CDR3 loop is CASSLKVGGPGTQYF. The CDR3 coding sequence is TGTGCCAGCAGCTTAAAAGTGGGGGGGCCAGGGACCCAGTACTTC. The V call is TRBV7-2, the J call TRBJ2-5, with TRBD2 as a possible D gene (7 bases). The CDR3 consists of 15 residues. Germline V gene data show CDR1 as SGHTA and CDR2 as FQGNSA. Trimming took 2 bases from V and 7 from J, leaving 17 bases between them.

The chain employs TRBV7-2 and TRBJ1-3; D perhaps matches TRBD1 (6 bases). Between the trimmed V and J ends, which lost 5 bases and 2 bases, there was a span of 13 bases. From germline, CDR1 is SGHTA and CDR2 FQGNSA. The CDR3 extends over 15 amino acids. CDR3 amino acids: CASSPRGGTGNTIYF. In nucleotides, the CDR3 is TGTGCCAGCAGCCCTAGAGGGGGTACTGGAAACACCATATATTTT.

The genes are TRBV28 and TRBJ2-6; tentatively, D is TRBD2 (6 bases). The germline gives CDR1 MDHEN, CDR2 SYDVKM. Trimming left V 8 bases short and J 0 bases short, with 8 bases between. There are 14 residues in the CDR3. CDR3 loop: CASGGFSGANVLTF. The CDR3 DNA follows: TGTGCCAGCGGGGGGTTCTCTGGGGCCAACGTCCTGACTTTC.

CDR3 DNA sequence: TGCAGCGTTGCGGGGATAGATTCCTTTGAGCAGTACTTC. Translation gives CSVAGIDSFEQYF. The chain links TRBV29-1 to TRBJ2-7; D is possibly TRBD2 (5 bases). In germline, CDR1 is SQVTM, CDR2 ANQGSEA. With 4 bases removed from V and 7 bases from J, the gap between germline ends came to 17 bases. The CDR3 is 13 amino acids.

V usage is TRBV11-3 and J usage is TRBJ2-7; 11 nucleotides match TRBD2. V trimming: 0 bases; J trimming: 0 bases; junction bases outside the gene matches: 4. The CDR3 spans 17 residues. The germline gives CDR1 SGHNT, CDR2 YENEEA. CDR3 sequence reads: CASSLESLAGDSYEQYF. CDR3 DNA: TGTGCCAGCAGCTTAGAATCACTAGCGGGAGACTCCTACGAGCAGTACTTC.